This T cell receptor (beta chain) was retrieved from a study of shared clonotypes between healthy human individuals (dated by TCRdb to the early 2020s). Regarding the research as a whole: The cohort comprised two women and three men aged 18 to 49 years. Per donor, three plates each were used for CD4 naive and CD4 memory, two for CD8 naive, and one for CD8 memory. To estimate repertoire size and how much clonotypes are shared between individuals, the study performed deep sequencing of blood TCR repertoires from a few healthy adults. Libraries were prepared and TCR repertoires were sequenced by different laboratories using diverse techniques, in order to increase sequencing depth and limit assay-specific biases. Between about 0.8 and 9 billion PBMCs per donor were obtained by leukapheresis.

To note about this clone: The target of this receptor is not known. No much larger clone exists at a distance of one base, and base qualities are not known.

Using the deep immunoSEQ assay, TCR CDR3 regions were amplified from genomic DNA by multiplex PCR. Extracted genomic DNA from each cell subset was spread evenly across all wells of several immunoSEQ 96-well plates, with each plate serving as a replicate. Each replicate PCR for sorted subsets received around 0.2 ug genomic DNA, equal to tens of thousands of T cell genomes. The purified libraries were quantified using a Qubit 3.0 fluorometer, sized with a Bioanalyzer 2100, and then quantified again using the KAPA Library Quantification kit. Every immunoSEQ 96-well plate was sequenced on a dedicated single-read 150-cycle Illumina NextSeq 550 flow cell. Processing in the source paper ran as follows. The immunoSEQ output contained only junctional sequences without quality scores, so filtering could not match that applied to full-length reads. To assign V/J genes and CDR3, sequences were annotated using PyIR, a Python wrapper for IgBLAST v1.9, with IMGT germline references. Reads were filtered out if the reads had weak V/J assignments (E-value above 1e-6), no CDR3, stop codons, out-of-frame junctions, or ambiguous translated residues. A V3J clonotype was defined by an identical inferred V gene, J gene, and CDR3 amino acid sequence. Percentage overlap between repertoires was computed as shared unique clonotypes divided by the size of the smaller repertoire. Three approaches were used to assess repertoire richness: RTK rarefaction, the Chao1 estimator, and Recon v2.1 estimates of unobserved clonotypes. Generation probabilities were computed with OLGA for all TCRbeta clonotypes obtained by the gDNA method from a few donors. The immuneACCESS repertoire file appears here via TCRdb, limited to in-frame rearrangements. These files lack a portion of the clones; in checked studies, under half of the deficit traces to unresolved V genes, and the cause of the others is not known. That table gives V, J and clone size, and the DNA gave D and trimming. The sample data list about 600,000 clones, and less than 98% of these were observed just once. In total, the top ten clones hold 0.057% of the sample.

Healthy HIV-negative adults with no recently reported acute infections or vaccinations were included as donors. Every donor was a Caucasian adult residing in Nashville, Tennessee, USA. CD4+ T cells were enriched by magnetic negative selection; naive cells were then positively selected on CD45RA, and the negative fraction formed the memory subset. Blood was collected by leukapheresis, and PBMCs were isolated by Ficoll-Histopaque density gradient centrifugation and then cryopreserved in liquid nitrogen vapor phase. Analytical flow cytometry was used to check the purity and quantity of each magnetically sorted T cell population. Genomic DNA was isolated from every sorted fraction and measured by UV absorbance on a Nanodrop 2000c. Broader findings and caveats from the paper: When a few donors were compared, the shared fraction of clonotypes was 5% to 6.5% for naive CD4, more than 3% for naive CD8, 2% to 2.5% for memory CD4, and roughly 0.4% for memory CD8. Compared with non-shared clonotypes, the clonotypes found in all four sorted-subset donors had higher generation probabilities. Incomplete sequencing was indicated by rarefaction of sorted-subset datasets, despite the large sequencing depth. Larger estimated clonotype richness was generally found for naive subsets than for memory subsets. The small number of donors limited the genetic and exposure-history diversity represented. Pairwise subsampling indicated that sequencing depth was expected to affect the degree of clonotype sharing among donors. Only blood was sampled, and tissue TCR repertoires likely differ from those in blood.

Relative to germline, V is 5 bases shorter and J is 9 bases shorter, with 20 bases between their ends. Its CDR3 holds 15 amino acids, cysteine through phenylalanine. Of the read, only the CDR3 DNA is kept; its 45 bases are in frame from base 1. CDR1 and CDR2, looked up from the germline V gene (reference sequence), are SEHNR and FQNEAQ. The chain links TRBV7-9 with TRBJ2-4; TRBD1 is a weak D gene call, 6 bases matching. The source is a woman in her thirties in good health. Material: naive CD4+ T cells sorted from blood. The cell subset or site label on this specimen signifies: CD45RA+ positively selected. The CDR3 reads as follows: CASSNAGTSWGIQYF. The base sequence is TGTGCCAGCAGCAACGCCGGGACATCGTGGGGCATTCAGTACTTC. The full variable domain, with segments outside the CDR3 supplied by the reference TRBV7-9 and TRBJ2-4 proteins, appears as DTGVSQNPRHKITKRGQNVTFRCDPISEHNRLYWYRQTLGQGPEFLTYFQNEAQLEKSRLLSDRFSAERPKGSFSTLEIQRTEQGDSAMYLCASSNAGTSWGIQYFGAGTRLSVL.